The 15 T cell receptor beta chains listed next were all sequenced from one sample in a study of T-cell reconstitution after alpha-beta-depleted transplantation in children. Preparation of the TCRbeta library used unique molecular identifiers. One entry per CDR3 protein results from TCRdb running MiXCR on the PCR reads. The repertoire has hundreds of thousands of distinct CDR3 sequences, about 12% of them found once; the top ten carry around 0.79%. Sequencing used PBMCs, obtained before TCRalphabeta/CD19-depleted stem cell transplant. The source of these receptors is a girl aged 2 to 10 with congenital amegakaryocytic thrombocytopenia, due to receive a stem cell transplant.

The sample holds many counts of this clonotype. The chain combines TRBV7-9 with TRBJ1-3; 7 bases agree with TRBD1. V lost 5 bases and J lost 0; bases outside the gene matches: 1. This CDR3 comprises 14 residues. From germline, CDR1 is SEHNR and CDR2 FQNEAQ (reference sequence). CDR3 region: CASSRDSSGNTIYF. The CDR3 DNA reads TGTGCCAGCAGCCGGGACAGCTCTGGAAACACCATATATTTT. Full variable domain (outside the CDR3, taken from reference TRBV7-9 and TRBJ1-3): DTGVSQNPRHKITKRGQNVTFRCDPISEHNRLYWYRQTLGQGPEFLTYFQNEAQLEKSRLLSDRFSAERPKGSFSTLEIQRTEQGDSAMYLCASSRDSSGNTIYFGEGSWLTVV.

The rearrangement uses TRBV5-1 and TRBJ2-5; 7 nucleotides align to TRBD2. This CDR3 comprises 15 residues. Germline trimming cut 0 bases from V and 2 bases from J; bases unmatched to any gene: 4. The V gene's germline CDR1 is SGHRS and CDR2 YFSETQ. The CDR3 DNA sequence: TGCGCCAGCAGCTTGGTTTTCGGGGGGCAAGAGACCCAGTACTTC. It codes for CASSLVFGGQETQYF.

As regards this clonotype: Lacking the conserved final phenylalanine or tryptophan, this CDR3 likely reflects a read error. V usage is TRBV11-2 and J usage is TRBJ2-1; the match to TRBD2 covers 8 bases. This CDR3 has 13 amino acids. The germline gives CDR1 SGHAT, CDR2 FQNNGV. J lost 6 bases, V lost 5 bases, and 3 bases had no gene match. The CDR3 is CASSPGLVNEQFY. CDR3 nucleotides: TGTGCCAGCAGCCCGGGACTAGTCAATGAGCAGTTCTAC.

This chain links TRBV12-3 or TRBV12-4 with TRBJ2-2; D perhaps matches TRBD2 (7 bases). The V gene lost 11 bases and the J gene lost 2 bases, with 24 bases spanning the gap. This CDR3 region has 17 residues. CDR3 protein: CAPEGGLADENTGELFF. DNA of the CDR3: TGTGCCCCCGAAGGGGGGCTAGCGGACGAAAACACCGGGGAGCTGTTTTTT.

The chain combines TRBV28 with TRBJ1-1; D possibly corresponds to TRBD1 (5 bases). Deletions cut 3 bases from V and 5 bases from J, with 16 bases between. The V gene's germline CDR1 is MDHEN and CDR2 SYDVKM. This CDR3 has 15 amino acids. CDR3 bases: TGTGCCAGCAGTTTTGGGGTCAGGGAGATTACTGAAGCTTTCTTT. This encodes CASSFGVREITEAFF. Complete variable domain (other parts from reference TRBV28 and TRBJ1-1): DVKVTQSSRYLVKRTGEKVFLECVQDMDHENMFWYRQDPGLGLRLIYFSYDVKMKEKGDIPEGYSVSREKKERFSLILESASTNQTSMYLCASSFGVREITEAFFGQGTRLTVV.

This clonotype has a handful of counts. This chain joins TRBV7-2 and TRBJ1-5; the D is unclear. The CDR3 runs to 14 residues. The germline V gene has CDR1 SGHTA and CDR2 FQGNSA. The V end was cut by 3 bases, the J end by 3 bases, with 9 bases between. In DNA form, the CDR3 reads TGTGCCAGCAGCTTCCGGGCCGCCAATCAGCCCCAGCATTTT. Protein: CASSFRAANQPQHF. Full variable domain (missing parts from reference TRBV7-2 and TRBJ1-5): GAGVSQSPSNKVTEKGKDVELRCDPISGHTALYWYRQSLGQGLEFLIYFQGNSAPDKSGLPSDRFSAERTGGSVSTLTIQRTQQEDSAVYLCASSFRAANQPQHFGDGTRLSIL.

This clonotype has just one count. This could be a read error, since a much larger clone is one nucleotide away. This chain uses TRBV27 with TRBJ2-1; the D is unclear. In germline, CDR1 is MNHEY, CDR2 SMNVEV (reference sequence). This CDR3 comprises 14 residues. This CDR3 reads CAGSLATEYNEQFF. The DNA for the CDR3 is TGTGCCGGCAGTTTAGCCACAGAGTACAATGAGCAGTTCTTC.

This clonotype has ten or more counts. The rearrangement uses TRBV10-3 and TRBJ2-7; 8 bases are shared with TRBD2. Trimming at V came to 10 bases and at J to 2 bases, leaving 13 bases not matched to a gene. Per the germline V gene, CDR1 is ENHRY and CDR2 is SYGVKD. There are 15 residues in the CDR3. The CDR3 DNA sequence: TGTGCCACCATGACCAGACTAGCGTCTACCTACGAGCAGTACTTC. It yields the protein CATMTRLASTYEQYF.

The chain couples TRBV7-8 to TRBJ2-1, with 7 bases lining up with TRBD1. The CDR3 has 16 amino acids. CDR1 and CDR2 from the germline V gene are SGHVS and FQNEAQ. The V gene end was trimmed by 3 bases and the J gene end by 2 bases; junction bases not matched to a gene: 7. The CDR3 is CASSFDRVSPYNEQFF. The CDR3 DNA is TGTGCCAGCAGCTTTGACAGGGTAAGCCCCTACAATGAGCAGTTCTTC.

In this sample, this clonotype turned up a few times. The CDR3 DNA reads as TGTGCCACCGTAGCGGGACCGGGCACCGGGGAGCTGTTTTTT. Amino acid sequence: CATVAGPGTGELFF. The chain carries TRBV27 and TRBJ2-2, with TRBD2 identical over 8 bases. V shed 10 bases, J shed 4 bases, and the junction held 8 bases outside the gene matches. The germline gives CDR1 MNHEY, CDR2 SMNVEV (reference sequence). CDR3 length: 14 residues.

This clonotype was recorded at least ten times. The chain combines TRBV25-1 with TRBJ1-1; D is unclear. Trimming removed 4 bases from V and 0 bases from J, with 12 bases in between. Per germline, CDR1 MGHDK and CDR2 SYGVNS. The CDR3 runs to 15 residues. CDR3 in DNA: TGTGCCAGCAGTGGTACAGTGGGCATGAACACTGAAGCTTTCTTT. Residues: CASSGTVGMNTEAFF.

This clonotype was observed many times. The chain has TRBV7-9 and TRBJ2-7; tentative D call: TRBD2 (6 bases). The V end was cut by 2 bases, the J end by 2 bases, with 16 bases between. In germline, CDR1 is SEHNR, CDR2 FQNEAQ (reference sequence). The CDR3 loop spans 16 amino acids. In DNA, the CDR3 is TGTGCCAGCAGCTTATGGGTTGGGACTTCCACCTACGAGCAGTACTTC. Translated, it gives CASSLWVGTSTYEQYF.

This clonotype came up many times. J is TRBJ2-7 and V is TRBV6-1; a possible D gene is TRBD1 (5 bases). CDR1 is MNHNS, CDR2 SASEGT, per germline. Trimming cost V 6 bases and J 0 bases, with 15 bases left between them. This CDR3 spans 15 amino acids. CDR3 in DNA: TGTGCCAGCAGCCTCCATTTCAGGGTCTCCTACGAGCAGTACTTC. This gives the protein CASSLHFRVSYEQYF.

This clonotype came up many times. This rearrangement joins TRBV5-1 to TRBJ1-4, with 8 bases aligning to TRBD1. Trimming at V came to 4 bases and at J to 7 bases, leaving 9 bases not matched to a gene. The CDR3 totals 15 residues. The V gene's germline CDR1 is SGHRS and CDR2 YFSETQ. CDR3 protein: CASSTTGGDGEKLFF. In DNA form, the CDR3 reads TGCGCCAGCAGCACCACAGGGGGAGACGGTGAAAAACTGTTTTTT.

This clonotype was seen many times. V usage is TRBV20-1 and J usage is TRBJ1-3; no firm D call. Trimming stripped 6 bases from V and 3 bases from J, with 12 bases between. The CDR3 runs 13 residues. Germline lookup yields CDR1 DFQATT and CDR2 SNEGSKA (reference sequence). For the CDR3, the DNA is TGCAGTGCCATAGACTGGGGTGGAAACACCATATATTTT. It is translated as CSAIDWGGNTIYF.